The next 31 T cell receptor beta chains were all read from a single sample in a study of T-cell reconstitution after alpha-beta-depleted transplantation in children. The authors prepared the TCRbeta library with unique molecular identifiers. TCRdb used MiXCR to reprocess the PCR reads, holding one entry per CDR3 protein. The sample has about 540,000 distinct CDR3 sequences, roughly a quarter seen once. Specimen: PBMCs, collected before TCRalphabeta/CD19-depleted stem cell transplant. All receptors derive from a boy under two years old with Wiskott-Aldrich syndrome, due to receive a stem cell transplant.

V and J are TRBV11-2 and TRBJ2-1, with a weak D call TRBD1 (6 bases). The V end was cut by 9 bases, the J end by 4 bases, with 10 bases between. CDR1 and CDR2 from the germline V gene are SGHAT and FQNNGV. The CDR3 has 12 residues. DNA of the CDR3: TGTGCCAGTGCGGACAGTTACAATGAGCAGTTCTTC. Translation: CASADSYNEQFF.

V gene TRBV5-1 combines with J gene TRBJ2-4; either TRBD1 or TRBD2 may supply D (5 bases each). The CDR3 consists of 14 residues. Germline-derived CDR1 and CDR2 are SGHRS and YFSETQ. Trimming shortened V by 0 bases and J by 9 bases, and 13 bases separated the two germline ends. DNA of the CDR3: TGCGCCAGCAGCTTGGAACGAGGGGAAGGCATTCAGTACTTC. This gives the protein CASSLERGEGIQYF.

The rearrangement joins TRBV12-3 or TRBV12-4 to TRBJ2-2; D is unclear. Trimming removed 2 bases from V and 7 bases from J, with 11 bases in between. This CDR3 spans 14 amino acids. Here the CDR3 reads CASSLMSGIGELFF. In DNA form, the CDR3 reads TGTGCCAGCAGTTTAATGTCAGGAATCGGGGAGCTGTTTTTT.

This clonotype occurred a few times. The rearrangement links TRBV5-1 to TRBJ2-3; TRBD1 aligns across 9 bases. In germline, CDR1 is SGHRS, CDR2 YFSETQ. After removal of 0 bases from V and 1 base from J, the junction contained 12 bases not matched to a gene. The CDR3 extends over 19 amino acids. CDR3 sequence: CASSLGQGVPLRGTDTQYF. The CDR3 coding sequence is TGCGCCAGCAGCTTGGGACAGGGGGTTCCCCTCCGAGGCACAGATACGCAGTATTTT. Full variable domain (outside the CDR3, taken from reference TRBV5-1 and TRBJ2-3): KAGVTQTPRYLIKTRGQQVTLSCSPISGHRSVSWYQQTPGQGLQFLFEYFSETQRNKGNFPGRFSGRQFSNSRSEMNVSTLELGDSALYLCASSLGQGVPLRGTDTQYFGPGTRLTVL.

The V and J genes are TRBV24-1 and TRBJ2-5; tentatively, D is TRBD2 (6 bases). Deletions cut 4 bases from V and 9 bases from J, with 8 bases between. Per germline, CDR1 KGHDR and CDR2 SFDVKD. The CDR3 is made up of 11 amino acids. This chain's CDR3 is CATSEGGAQYF. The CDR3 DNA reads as TGTGCCACCAGTGAAGGCGGGGCCCAGTACTTC.

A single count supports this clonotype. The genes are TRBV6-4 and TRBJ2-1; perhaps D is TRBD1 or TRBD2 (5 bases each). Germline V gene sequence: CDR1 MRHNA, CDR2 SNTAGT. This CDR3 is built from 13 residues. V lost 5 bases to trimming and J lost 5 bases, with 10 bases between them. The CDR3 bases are TGTGCCAGCAGTCCCGGGACCCACAATGAGCAGTTCTTC. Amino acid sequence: CASSPGTHNEQFF.

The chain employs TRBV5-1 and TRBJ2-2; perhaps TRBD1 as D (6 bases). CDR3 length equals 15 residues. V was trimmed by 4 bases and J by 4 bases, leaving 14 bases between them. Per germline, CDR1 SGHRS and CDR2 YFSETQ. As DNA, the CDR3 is TGCGCCAGCAGCCAGTATACAGGGAGCACCGGGGAGCTGTTTTTT. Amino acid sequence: CASSQYTGSTGELFF.

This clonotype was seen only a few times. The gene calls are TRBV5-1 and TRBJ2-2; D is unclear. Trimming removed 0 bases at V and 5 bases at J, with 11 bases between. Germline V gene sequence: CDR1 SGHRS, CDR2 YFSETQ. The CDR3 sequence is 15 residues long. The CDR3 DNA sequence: TGCGCCAGCAGCTTGGGATCGTCCTTTACCGGGGAGCTGTTTTTT. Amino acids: CASSLGSSFTGELFF.

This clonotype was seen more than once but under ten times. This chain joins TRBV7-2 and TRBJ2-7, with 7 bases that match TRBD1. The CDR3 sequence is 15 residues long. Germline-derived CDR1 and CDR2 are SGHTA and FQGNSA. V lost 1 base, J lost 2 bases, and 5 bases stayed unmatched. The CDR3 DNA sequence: TGTGCCAGCAGCTTAGTGTCCGGGACAGCCTACGAGCAGTACTTC. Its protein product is CASSLVSGTAYEQYF.

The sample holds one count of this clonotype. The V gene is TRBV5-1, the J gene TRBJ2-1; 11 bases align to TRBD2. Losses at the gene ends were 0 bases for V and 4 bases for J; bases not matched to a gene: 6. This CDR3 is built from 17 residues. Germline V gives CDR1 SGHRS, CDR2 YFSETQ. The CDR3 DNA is TGCGCCAGCAGCTTGGCCCTACTAGCGGGAGAATACAATGAGCAGTTCTTC. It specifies CASSLALLAGEYNEQFF.

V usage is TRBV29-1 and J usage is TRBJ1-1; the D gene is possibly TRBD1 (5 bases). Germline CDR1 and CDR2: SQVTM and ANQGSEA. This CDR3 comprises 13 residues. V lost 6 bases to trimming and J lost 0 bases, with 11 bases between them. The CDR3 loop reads CSVRTLMNTEAFF. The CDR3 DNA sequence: TGCAGCGTGCGGACATTGATGAACACTGAAGCTTTCTTT.

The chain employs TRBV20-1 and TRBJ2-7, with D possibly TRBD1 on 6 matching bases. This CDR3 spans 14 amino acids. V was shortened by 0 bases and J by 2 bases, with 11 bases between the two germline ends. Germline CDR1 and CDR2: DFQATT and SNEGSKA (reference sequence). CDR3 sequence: CSARDIQGPYEQYF. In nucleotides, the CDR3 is TGCAGTGCTAGAGATATCCAGGGGCCCTACGAGCAGTACTTC.

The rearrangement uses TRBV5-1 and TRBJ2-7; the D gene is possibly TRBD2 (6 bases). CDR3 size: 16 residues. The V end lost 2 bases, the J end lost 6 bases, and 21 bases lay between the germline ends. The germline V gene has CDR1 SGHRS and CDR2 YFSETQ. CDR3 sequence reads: CASSFAGVYRDSEQYF. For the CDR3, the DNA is TGCGCCAGCAGCTTCGCGGGCGTTTATCGGGACTCCGAGCAGTACTTC.

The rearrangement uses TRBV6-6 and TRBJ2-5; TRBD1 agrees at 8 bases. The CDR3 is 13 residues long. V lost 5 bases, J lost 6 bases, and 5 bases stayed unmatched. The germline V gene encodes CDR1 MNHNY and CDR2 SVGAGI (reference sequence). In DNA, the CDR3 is TGTGCCAGCAGTATAACAGGGGGAAAGACCCAGTACTTC. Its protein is CASSITGGKTQYF.

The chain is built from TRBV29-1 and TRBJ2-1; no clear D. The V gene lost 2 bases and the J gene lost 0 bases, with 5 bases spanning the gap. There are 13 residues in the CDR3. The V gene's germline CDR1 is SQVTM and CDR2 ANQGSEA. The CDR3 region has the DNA TGCAGCGTTGAACTGAGCTCCTACAATGAGCAGTTCTTC. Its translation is CSVELSSYNEQFF.

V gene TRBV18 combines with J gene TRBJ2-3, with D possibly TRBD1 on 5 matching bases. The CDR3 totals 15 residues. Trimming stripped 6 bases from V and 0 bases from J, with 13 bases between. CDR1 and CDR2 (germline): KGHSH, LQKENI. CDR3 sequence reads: CASSSRTPSTDTQYF. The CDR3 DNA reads TGTGCCAGCTCTTCTCGGACACCTAGCACAGATACGCAGTATTTT.

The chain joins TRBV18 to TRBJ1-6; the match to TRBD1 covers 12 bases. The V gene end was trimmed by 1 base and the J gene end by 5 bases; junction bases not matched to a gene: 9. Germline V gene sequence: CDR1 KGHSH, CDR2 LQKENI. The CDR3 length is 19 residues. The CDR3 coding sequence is TGTGCCAGCTCACCACTACCGGGACAGGGGGCTTTACATAATTCACCCCTCCACTTT. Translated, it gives CASSPLPGQGALHNSPLHF.

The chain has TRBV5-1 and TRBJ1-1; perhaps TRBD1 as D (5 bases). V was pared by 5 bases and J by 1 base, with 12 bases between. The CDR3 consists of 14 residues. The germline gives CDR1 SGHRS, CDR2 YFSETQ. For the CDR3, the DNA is TGCGCCAGCAGTCCGACAGCAGGGAACACTGAAGCTTTCTTT. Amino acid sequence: CASSPTAGNTEAFF. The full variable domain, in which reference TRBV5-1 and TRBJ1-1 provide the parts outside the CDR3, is KAGVTQTPRYLIKTRGQQVTLSCSPISGHRSVSWYQQTPGQGLQFLFEYFSETQRNKGNFPGRFSGRQFSNSRSEMNVSTLELGDSALYLCASSPTAGNTEAFFGQGTRLTVV.

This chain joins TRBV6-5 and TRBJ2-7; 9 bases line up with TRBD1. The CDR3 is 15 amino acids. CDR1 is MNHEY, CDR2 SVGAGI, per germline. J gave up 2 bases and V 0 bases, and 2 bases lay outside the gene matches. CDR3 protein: CASSYSGTGPYEQYF. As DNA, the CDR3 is TGTGCCAGCAGTTACTCCGGGACAGGGCCCTACGAGCAGTACTTC.

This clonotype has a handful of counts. This chain's CDR3 is CASSLDARYNEQFF. CDR3 nucleotides: TGTGCCAGCAGCTTGGATGCGCGGTACAATGAGCAGTTCTTC. This chain connects TRBV5-6 to TRBJ2-1; unclear D gene. V was trimmed by 0 bases and J by 4 bases, leaving 8 bases between them. The germline V gene has CDR1 SGHDT and CDR2 YYEEEE. The CDR3 runs 14 residues.

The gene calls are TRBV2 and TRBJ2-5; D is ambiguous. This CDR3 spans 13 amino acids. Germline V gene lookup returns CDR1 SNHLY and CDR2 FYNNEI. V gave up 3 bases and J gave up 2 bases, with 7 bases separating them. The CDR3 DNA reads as TGTGCCAGCAGTGATGATGCGCAAGAGACCCAGTACTTC. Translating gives CASSDDAQETQYF.

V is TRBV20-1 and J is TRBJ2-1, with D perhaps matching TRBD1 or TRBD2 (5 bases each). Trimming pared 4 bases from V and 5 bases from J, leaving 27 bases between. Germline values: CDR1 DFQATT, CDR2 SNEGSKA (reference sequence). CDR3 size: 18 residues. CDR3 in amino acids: CSAIREGWWLVVNNEQFF. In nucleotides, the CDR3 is TGCAGTGCTATTCGTGAGGGGTGGTGGCTAGTAGTCAACAATGAGCAGTTCTTC.

CDR3 DNA sequence: TGTGCCAGCAGTCCCCTGGCTAGCGGGAGATCGGGCGAGCAGTACTTC. Translating gives CASSPLASGRSGEQYF. The rearrangement uses TRBV6-1 and TRBJ2-7, with 10 bases that match TRBD2. V lost 5 bases to trimming and J lost 6 bases; unmatched junction nucleotides: 13. This CDR3 region has 16 residues. Germline V gene sequence: CDR1 MNHNS, CDR2 SASEGT.

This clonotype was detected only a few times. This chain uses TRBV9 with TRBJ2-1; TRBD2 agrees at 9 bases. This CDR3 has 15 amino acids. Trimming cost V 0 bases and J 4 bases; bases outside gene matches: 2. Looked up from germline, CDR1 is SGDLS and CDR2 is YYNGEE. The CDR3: CASSVGSGRYNEQFF. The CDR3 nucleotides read TGTGCCAGCAGCGTAGGTAGCGGGAGATACAATGAGCAGTTCTTC.

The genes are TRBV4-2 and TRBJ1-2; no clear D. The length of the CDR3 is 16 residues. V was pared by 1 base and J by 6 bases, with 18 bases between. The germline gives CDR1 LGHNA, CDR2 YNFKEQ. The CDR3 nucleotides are TGTGCCAGCAGCCAAGGAGAAGGGTCGGGGTGGGATGGCTACACCTTC. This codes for CASSQGEGSGWDGYTF.

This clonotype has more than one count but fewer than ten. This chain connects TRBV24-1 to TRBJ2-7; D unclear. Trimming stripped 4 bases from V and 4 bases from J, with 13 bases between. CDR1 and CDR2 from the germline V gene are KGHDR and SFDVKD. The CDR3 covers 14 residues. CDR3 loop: CATSEPGATYEQYF. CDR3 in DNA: TGTGCCACCAGTGAACCCGGCGCAACGTACGAGCAGTACTTC.

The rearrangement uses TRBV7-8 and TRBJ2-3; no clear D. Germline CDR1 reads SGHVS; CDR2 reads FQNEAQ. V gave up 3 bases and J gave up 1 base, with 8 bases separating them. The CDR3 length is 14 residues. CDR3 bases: TGTGCCAGCAGCTTGTACCAGGGCACAGATACGCAGTATTTT. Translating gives CASSLYQGTDTQYF.

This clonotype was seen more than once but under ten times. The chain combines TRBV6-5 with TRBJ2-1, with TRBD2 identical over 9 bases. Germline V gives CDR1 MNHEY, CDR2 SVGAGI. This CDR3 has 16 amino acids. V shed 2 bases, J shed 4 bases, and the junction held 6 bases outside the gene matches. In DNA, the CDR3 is TGTGCCAGCAGTTACAAAGGGACTAGCCCGTACAATGAGCAGTTCTTC. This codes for CASSYKGTSPYNEQFF.

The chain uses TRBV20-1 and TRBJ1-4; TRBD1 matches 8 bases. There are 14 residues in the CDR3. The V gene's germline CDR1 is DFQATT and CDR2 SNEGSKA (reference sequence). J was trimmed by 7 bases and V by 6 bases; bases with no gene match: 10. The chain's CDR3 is CSASIGTGSEKLFF. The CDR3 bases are TGCAGTGCCAGCATCGGGACAGGTAGTGAAAAACTGTTTTTT.

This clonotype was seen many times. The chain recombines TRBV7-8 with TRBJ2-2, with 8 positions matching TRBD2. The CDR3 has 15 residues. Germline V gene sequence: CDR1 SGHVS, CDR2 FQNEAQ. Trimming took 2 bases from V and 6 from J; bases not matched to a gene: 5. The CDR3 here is CASSLSLAAAGELFF. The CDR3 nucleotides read TGTGCCAGCAGCTTATCACTAGCGGCGGCCGGGGAGCTGTTTTTT.

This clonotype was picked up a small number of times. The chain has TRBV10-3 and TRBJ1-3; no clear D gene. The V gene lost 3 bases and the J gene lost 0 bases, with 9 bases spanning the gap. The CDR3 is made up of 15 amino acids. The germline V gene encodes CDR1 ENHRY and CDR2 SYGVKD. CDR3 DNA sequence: TGTGCCATCAGTGAATTAGCTAGCTCTGGAAACACCATATATTTT. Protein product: CAISELASSGNTIYF.